This is a list of T cell receptor beta chains from one sample in a study of Graves' ophthalmopathy and Graves' hyperthyroidism. TCRdb recomputed calls from the multiplex PCR reads with MiXCR, one row per CDR3 protein. Of a few hundred thousand distinct CDR3 sequences detected, approximately 17% appear once; the ten largest clones hold roughly 2.6%. Sequenced sample: peripheral blood. The receptor source for this set is an adult woman with stable Graves' hyperthyroidism. Each CDR3 is given with its conserved first and last residue. A D gene is named only where the DNA matches it firmly. Size is omitted from some rows. Given values are once, few, many or a class for expanded clones.

many	TRBV19	TRBJ2-7	TRBD1	TGTGCCAGTAGTCCAAGGGGACAGGGCCGTACCTTAAGCTCCTACGAGCAGTACTTC	CASSPRGQGRTLSSYEQYF
.	TRBV6-1	TRBJ2-1	TRBD2	TGTGCCAGCACCACGGGACTAGAAGGTTATGAGCAGTTCTTC	CASTTGLEGYEQFF
many	TRBV10-3	TRBJ1-1	.	TGTGCCCCTTTCCACGACCGAGAGACTGAAGCTTTCTTT	CAPFHDRETEAFF
many	TRBV14	TRBJ1-2	.	TGTGCCAGCAGCGGAGTGCCAACCGCTGGCTACACCTTC	CASSGVPTAGYTF
.	TRBV9	TRBJ1-2	.	TGTGCCAGCAGCGTAGCTGGGAACTATGGCTACACCTTC	CASSVAGNYGYTF
.	TRBV6-2/TRBV6-3	TRBJ1-5	.	TGTGCCAGCAGTAGGGCAGGGCGGCGGGTATGGGGGGATCAGCCCCAGCATTTT	CASSRAGRRVWGDQPQHF
many	TRBV18	TRBJ2-7	.	TGTGCCAGCTCTAAACAGGGATGGTTGGACGAGCAGTACTTC	CASSKQGWLDEQYF
many	TRBV12-5	TRBJ2-7	TRBD2	TGTGCTAGTGGTTTGGAGACTAGCGGGAGGCTCTACTCCCCCTACGAGCAGTACTTC	CASGLETSGRLYSPYEQYF
.	TRBV6-5	TRBJ2-7	.	TGTGCCAGCAGTTACGGGCAGGGGATGGGCGAGCAGTACTTC	CASSYGQGMGEQYF
many	TRBV27	TRBJ2-2	TRBD2	TGTGCCAGCAGTTTCGCGGGAGGGGCCCACACCGGGGAGCTGTTTTTT	CASSFAGGAHTGELFF
many	TRBV29-1	TRBJ2-2	.	TGCAGCGTTGGGAGGCTCAACACCGGGGAGCTGTTTTTT	CSVGRLNTGELFF
.	TRBV28	TRBJ2-7	.	TGTGCCAGCAGTTTATGGGGCAGGGGGGACTACGAGCAGTACTTC	CASSLWGRGDYEQYF
.	TRBV5-6	TRBJ1-1	.	TGTGCCAGCACCCCGGGGCCGAACACTGAAGCTTTCTTT	CASTPGPNTEAFF
few	TRBV20-1	TRBJ2-5	.	TGCAGTGCTAGGGGGCCGGGGGAGACCCAGTACTTC	CSARGPGETQYF
few	TRBV7-8	TRBJ1-1	TRBD1	TGTGCCAGCAGCTTATCGGGCAGGGGGATCACTACTGAAGCTTTCTTT	CASSLSGRGITTEAFF
many	TRBV6-4	TRBJ1-5	.	TGTGCCAGCGGAAAGACAGTAAGCAATCAGCCCCAGCATTTT	CASGKTVSNQPQHF
many	TRBV7-2	TRBJ1-1	.	TGTGCCAGCAGCTTACGGTCGGCAGAAGCTTTCTTT	CASSLRSAEAFF
many	TRBV6-5	TRBJ2-7	.	TGTGCCAGCAGTTACGAGGCGCGCTCCTATGAGCAGTACTTC	CASSYEARSYEQYF
.	TRBV7-9	TRBJ2-2	.	TGTGCCAGCTCCTCCATTTGGTTCGGCGGGGAGCTGTTTTTT	CASSSIWFGGELFF
many	TRBV20-1	TRBJ1-2	.	TGCAGTGCTAGAGCCTCCCGGGCCCTAGGGTCCTATGGCTACACCTTC	CSARASRALGSYGYTF
many	TRBV7-2	TRBJ2-3	.	TGTGCCAGCAGCTTTGACAGGTCCACAGATACGCAGTATTTT	CASSFDRSTDTQYF
many	TRBV12-3/TRBV12-4	TRBJ1-1	.	TGTGCCAGCAGCCAGGGGCCTGCGGGCGAAGCTTTCTTT	CASSQGPAGEAFF
.	TRBV7-8	TRBJ1-5	TRBD1	TGTGCCAGCAGCCGCGACAGGGCGGGCCAGCCCCAGCATTTT	CASSRDRAGQPQHF
many	TRBV5-1	TRBJ2-7	TRBD2	TGCGCCAGCAGCTTGGATTCGGGAGGACGGGAGCAGTACTTC	CASSLDSGGREQYF
.	TRBV4-1	TRBJ2-7	.	TGCGCCAGCAGCCAAGAACGGGGATCCTCCTACGAGCAGTACTTC	CASSQERGSSYEQYF
many	TRBV28	TRBJ2-5	.	TGTGCCAGCAAAGGATACGGGAGTGGGGAGACCCAGTACTTC	CASKGYGSGETQYF
many	TRBV10-1	TRBJ1-1	.	TGCGCCAGCAGTGACCGCCCAGGCGGGAACACTGAAGCTTTCTTT	CASSDRPGGNTEAFF
many	TRBV27	TRBJ1-1	.	TGTGCCAGCACGCCTCGGGGGGGGCGGGACACTGAAGCTTTCTTT	CASTPRGGRDTEAFF
many	TRBV12-3/TRBV12-4	TRBJ1-5	.	TGTGCCAGCGGGCAGGGGAAAATTCAGCCCCAGCATTTT	CASGQGKIQPQHF
many	TRBV7-7	TRBJ2-2	TRBD2	TGTGCTAGCAGCTTCCGAGCGGGAGGGGAGCTGTTTTTT	CASSFRAGGELFF
.	TRBV6-5	TRBJ2-5	.	TGTGCCAGCAGTTTAGTGCAGGGCCCCGAGACCCAGTACTTC	CASSLVQGPETQYF
many	TRBV28	TRBJ2-7	.	TGTGCCAGCAGCCTGCAGGGGAAACCCTACGAGCAGTACTTC	CASSLQGKPYEQYF
many	TRBV20-1	TRBJ1-6	.	TGCAGTGCTGACGGAGGGTATAATTCACCCCTCCACTTT	CSADGGYNSPLHF
many	TRBV5-1	TRBJ1-2	.	TGCGCCAGCAGCCCAGGGATCAACTATGGCTACACCTTC	CASSPGINYGYTF
.	TRBV3-1	TRBJ2-5	.	TGTGCCAGCAGCTTCTGGGGGGAGACTACGGGGGAATGGGAGACCCAGTACTTC	CASSFWGETTGEWETQYF
few	TRBV10-2	TRBJ1-3	.	TGCGCCAGCAGTGAACAACCTACCGTGGCCACCATATATTTT	CASSEQPTVATIYF
many	TRBV12-3/TRBV12-4	TRBJ1-1	TRBD1	TGTGCCAGCAGTAATAGACAGGGGGCGAGAACTGAAGCTTTCTTT	CASSNRQGARTEAFF
few	TRBV25-1	TRBJ2-7	TRBD1	TGTGCCAGCAGTGAATATAGGCCATTACAGGGGTACGAGCAGTACTTC	CASSEYRPLQGYEQYF
many	TRBV20-1	TRBJ2-5	.	TGCAGTGCTAGACCGGCTGAGGGCTCGGAGACCCAGTACTTC	CSARPAEGSETQYF
many	TRBV30	TRBJ1-1	.	TGTGCCTGGGAGACGGGGGTCCGAAGGGGCACTGAAGCTTTCTTT	CAWETGVRRGTEAFF
many	TRBV7-8	TRBJ2-7	.	TGTGCCAGCAGCTTGAACAGGGACGAGCAGTACTTC	CASSLNRDEQYF
many	TRBV7-9	TRBJ2-7	.	TGTGCCAGCAGCTTAGGGGCTGCGAGCACCTACGAGCAGTACTTC	CASSLGAASTYEQYF
.	TRBV11-2	TRBJ1-1	.	TGTGCCAGCAGCTTAGGTCTATTCCATCGGAACAGCGGGGCTTTCTTT	CASSLGLFHRNSGAFF
many	TRBV30	TRBJ2-7	TRBD1	TGTGCCTGGACAGGGGGAACCTACGAGCAGTACTTC	CAWTGGTYEQYF
many	TRBV20-1	TRBJ1-5	.	TGCAGTGCTAGAGATTGGAGAACCGATCAGCCCCAGCATTTT	CSARDWRTDQPQHF
many	TRBV7-9	TRBJ2-2	.	TGTGCCAGCAGCTACGATAACGGGGAGCTGTTTTTT	CASSYDNGELFF
many	TRBV10-1	TRBJ2-2	.	TGCGCCAGCAGTGGGGGTACAGGGAGTTGGACCGGGGAGCTGTTTTTT	CASSGGTGSWTGELFF
few	TRBV27	TRBJ1-5	TRBD1	TGTGCCAGCAGTCCATCCCGGACAGGGGGCTTCCAGCCCCAGCATTTT	CASSPSRTGGFQPQHF
many	TRBV6-2/TRBV6-3	TRBJ2-7	.	TGTGCCAGCAGGGACTCCAGCTCCTACGAGCAGTACTTC	CASRDSSSYEQYF
many	TRBV29-1	TRBJ1-1	.	TGCAGCGCAGATTCGAGCAGGATGAACACTGAAGCTTTCTTT	CSADSSRMNTEAFF
many	TRBV7-2	TRBJ2-7	.	TGTGCCAGCAGCACCAGGGACTCTTCCTACGAGCAGTACTTC	CASSTRDSSYEQYF